This T cell receptor (beta chain) is from a study of Ad26.COV2.S vaccination and SARS-CoV-2 variants. Study summary: Donor got 5x10^10 or 1x10^11 viral particles of Ad26.COV2.S. Overall study results and limits: It was found that vaccine and placebo recipients had similar non-spike TCR breadth.

Treatment here: roughly 18 received Ad26.COV2.S at low or high dose, single or two shots; 5 received placebo; per-sample allocation not given. Samples analyzed were those drawn on day 63 after the first vaccine or placebo injection. A Boston donor was an adult aged 18-55 years. The vaccine antigen was prefusion-stabilized Wuhan SARS-CoV-2 spike. The CDR3 runs 17 residues. The germline gives CDR1 LNHNV, CDR2 YYDKDF (reference sequence). V lost 5 bases and J lost 2, with 21 bases in between. The assay was immunoSEQ multiplex PCR, and TCRdb's table has in-frame clones only and misses some. The sample contains 200,000 to 300,000 clones, 70% to 90% of which appear only once. Remarks on this clone: Its specificity is unknown.

The rearrangement links TRBV15 to TRBJ2-5, with D perhaps assigned TRBD1 or TRBD2 (5 bases each). This material consisted of peripheral blood, taken in a trial of Ad26.COV2.S vaccine versus placebo. The origin of this receptor is a person aged 18-65 years who received the Ad26.COV2.S COVID-19 vaccine or a placebo. The CDR3 here is CATSSSRGSGPQETQYF. The CDR3 bases are TGTGCCACCAGCTCTAGCCGAGGATCAGGGCCGCAAGAGACCCAGTACTTC.